Listed below are T cell receptor beta chains from one sample, sequenced in a study of T cells after yellow fever vaccination. TCRdb fed the 5' RACE reads into MiXCR, producing one record per CDR3 protein. The data contain tens of thousands of distinct CDR3 sequences, approximately 7% of them singletons. Sample: CD8+ T cells sorted from PBMCs, taken around 45 days after the first yellow fever vaccination. The origin of the receptors is a man in his late teens or twenties who received the YFV17D yellow fever vaccine. The CDR3 runs from the conserved cysteine through the conserved F or W. The order of the fields is clone size, V gene, CDR3 protein. Rows may omit the clone size; those that give it use once, few, many or a size class.

abundance: many; v_gene: TRBV5-1; CDR3aa: CASSLVGVFGGDTDTQYF
abundance: few; v_gene: TRBV29-1; CDR3aa: CSVEDPGGTQPDNEQFF
abundance: few; v_gene: TRBV20-1; CDR3aa: CSAINDRVSYEQYF
abundance: .; v_gene: TRBV7-2; CDR3aa: CASSLGRVPVEAFF
abundance: many; v_gene: TRBV4-1; CDR3aa: CASSQERGGGETQYF
abundance: .; v_gene: TRBV5-5; CDR3aa: CASSLPGQGLNEKLFF
abundance: .; v_gene: TRBV6-5; CDR3aa: CASSYPPGLRAGSPLHF
abundance: .; v_gene: TRBV4-2; CDR3aa: CASSPGVRCNEQFF
abundance: many; v_gene: TRBV4-1; CDR3aa: CASSTDSSYEQYF
abundance: .; v_gene: TRBV20-1; CDR3aa: CSAREDGGTYEQYF
abundance: .; v_gene: TRBV6-2/TRBV6-3; CDR3aa: CASRGLTSGEYEQFF
abundance: many; v_gene: TRBV13; CDR3aa: CASSSQGVMETQYF
abundance: many; v_gene: TRBV3-1; CDR3aa: CASSQEGRGFISYEQYF
abundance: few; v_gene: TRBV4-3; CDR3aa: CASSQDPPEVTLANEQFF
abundance: many; v_gene: TRBV12-3/TRBV12-4; CDR3aa: CASSFRLAGGHSYNEQFF
abundance: many; v_gene: TRBV5-1; CDR3aa: CASSLGLAGGYEQYF
abundance: .; v_gene: TRBV20-1; CDR3aa: CSARPGDAAYLQETQYF
abundance: .; v_gene: TRBV5-1; CDR3aa: CASSNGNEQFF
abundance: many; v_gene: TRBV12-3/TRBV12-4; CDR3aa: CASSPGLQETQYF
abundance: many; v_gene: TRBV3-1; CDR3aa: CASSPRTSGDSNTGELFF
abundance: many; v_gene: TRBV4-3; CDR3aa: CASSLRDRTMDEQFF
abundance: few; v_gene: TRBV7-6; CDR3aa: CASSPGGATSGGVETQYF
abundance: .; v_gene: TRBV20-1; CDR3aa: CSAYQWGGIYEQYF
abundance: few; v_gene: TRBV6-1; CDR3aa: CASRAGLAKNIQYF
abundance: many; v_gene: TRBV7-9; CDR3aa: CASRTQGGRTDTQYF
abundance: many; v_gene: TRBV29-1; CDR3aa: CSVDPGQGAREQYF
abundance: many; v_gene: TRBV6-5; CDR3aa: CASSSRGMNTEAFF
abundance: many; v_gene: TRBV2; CDR3aa: CARQGTNTEAFF
abundance: many; v_gene: TRBV4-1; CDR3aa: CASRDRDVSNQPQHF
abundance: .; v_gene: TRBV6-5; CDR3aa: CASSYHSGFANTGELFF
abundance: many; v_gene: TRBV5-1; CDR3aa: CASSGTLAGLQETQYF
abundance: .; v_gene: TRBV5-6; CDR3aa: CASSLEQGLYNEQFF
abundance: .; v_gene: TRBV20-1; CDR3aa: CSARGQGGDYGYTF
abundance: many; v_gene: TRBV12-3/TRBV12-4; CDR3aa: CASSPGVETEAFF
abundance: many; v_gene: TRBV12-3/TRBV12-4; CDR3aa: CASSFPRGAPNKNIQYF
abundance: many; v_gene: TRBV4-2; CDR3aa: CASSPDTSYEQYF
abundance: few; v_gene: TRBV7-3; CDR3aa: CASTPGPGNEQFF
abundance: many; v_gene: TRBV21-1; CDR3aa: CATSPGRTF
abundance: many; v_gene: TRBV29-1; CDR3aa: CSVGGGAEAFF
abundance: many; v_gene: TRBV6-2/TRBV6-3; CDR3aa: CASSPERGDGANVLTF
abundance: .; v_gene: TRBV4-1; CDR3aa: CASSQEPGYGYTF
abundance: many; v_gene: TRBV5-5; CDR3aa: CASSRGGSNTEAFF
abundance: many; v_gene: TRBV12-3/TRBV12-4; CDR3aa: CASSLGENTEAFF
abundance: few; v_gene: TRBV4-1; CDR3aa: CASSQENIGASADTQYF
abundance: .; v_gene: TRBV5-1; CDR3aa: CASRLEGSNYGYTF
abundance: many; v_gene: TRBV7-7; CDR3aa: CASSLVPSSTDTQYF